This T cell receptor beta chain was identified in a study of shared clonotypes between healthy human individuals. Germline V gives CDR1 SGHRS, CDR2 YFSETQ. The length of the CDR3 is 15 residues. The germline V and J ends were trimmed by 4 bases and 6 bases, with 17 bases remaining between them. Every subset had its genomic DNA shared out evenly among several immunoSEQ plates. Profiling relied on immunoSEQ multiplex PCR, and the TCRdb table lists in-frame clones only, not all of them. The sample shows 950,000 to 1,100,000 clones, around 74% of them seen only once. All donors were Caucasian adults living in Nashville, Tennessee.

This clonotype was obtained from a man between 18 and 29 years old in good health. The chain couples TRBV5-1 to TRBJ1-5; D may be TRBD1 (5 bases). Sequencing was performed on memory CD4+ T cells sorted from blood. Subset given: CD45RA-negative fraction. DNA for the CDR3: TGCGCCAGCAGCACCTCGGGGGGGTTGGGTCAGCCCCAGCATTTT. It is translated as CASSTSGGLGQPQHF.